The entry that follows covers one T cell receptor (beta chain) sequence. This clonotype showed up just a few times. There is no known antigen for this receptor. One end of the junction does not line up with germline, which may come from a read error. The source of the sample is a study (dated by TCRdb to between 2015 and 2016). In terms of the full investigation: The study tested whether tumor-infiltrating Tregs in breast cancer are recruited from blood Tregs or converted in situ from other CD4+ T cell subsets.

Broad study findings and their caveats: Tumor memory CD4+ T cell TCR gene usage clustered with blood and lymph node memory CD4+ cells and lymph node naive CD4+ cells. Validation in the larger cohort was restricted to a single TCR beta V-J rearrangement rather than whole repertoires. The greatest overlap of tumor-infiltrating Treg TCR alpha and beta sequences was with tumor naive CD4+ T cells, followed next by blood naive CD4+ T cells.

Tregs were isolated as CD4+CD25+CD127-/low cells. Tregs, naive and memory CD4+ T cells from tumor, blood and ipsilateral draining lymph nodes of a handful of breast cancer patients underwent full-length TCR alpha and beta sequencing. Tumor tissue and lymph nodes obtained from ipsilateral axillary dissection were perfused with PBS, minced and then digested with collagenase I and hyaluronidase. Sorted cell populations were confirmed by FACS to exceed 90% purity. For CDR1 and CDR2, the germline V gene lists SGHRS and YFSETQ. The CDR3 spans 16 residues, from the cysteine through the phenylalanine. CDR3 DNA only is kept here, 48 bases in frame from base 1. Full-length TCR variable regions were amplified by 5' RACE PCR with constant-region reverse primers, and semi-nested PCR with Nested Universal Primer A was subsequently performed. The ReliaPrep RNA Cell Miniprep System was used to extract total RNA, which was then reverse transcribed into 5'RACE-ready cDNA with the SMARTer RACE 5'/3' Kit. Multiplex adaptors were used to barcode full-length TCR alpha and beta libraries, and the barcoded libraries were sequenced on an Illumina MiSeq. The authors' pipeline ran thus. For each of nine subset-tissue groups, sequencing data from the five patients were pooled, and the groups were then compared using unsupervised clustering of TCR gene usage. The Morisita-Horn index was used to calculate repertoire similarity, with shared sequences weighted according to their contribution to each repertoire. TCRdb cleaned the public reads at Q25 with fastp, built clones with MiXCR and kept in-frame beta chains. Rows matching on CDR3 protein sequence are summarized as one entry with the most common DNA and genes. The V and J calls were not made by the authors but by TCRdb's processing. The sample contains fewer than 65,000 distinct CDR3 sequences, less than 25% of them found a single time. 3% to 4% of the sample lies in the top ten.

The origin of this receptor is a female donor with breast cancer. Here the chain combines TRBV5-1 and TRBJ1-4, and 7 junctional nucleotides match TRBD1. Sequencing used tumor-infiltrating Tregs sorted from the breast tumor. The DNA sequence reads TGCGCCAGCAGCTCCCAGGGGGGGGCAACTAGTGAAAAACTGTTTTTT. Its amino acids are CASSSQGGATSEKLFF.